The 10 T cell receptor beta chains presented below share a single source sample, sequenced in a study of T cell responses to AZD1222 COVID-19 vaccine. Libraries were prepared by immunoSEQ multiplex PCR; TCRdb keeps only in-frame clonotypes and omits some of them. The sample holds approximately 100,000 clones, less than 90% seen once. The material sequenced was peripheral blood, taken on day 0 of AZD1222 vaccination. These receptors were obtained from an adult in good health.

The rearrangement links TRBV5-6 to TRBJ1-1; D gene unclear. There are 14 residues in the CDR3. The V end lost 0 bases, the J end lost 5 bases, and 11 bases lay between the germline ends. The germline V gene encodes CDR1 SGHDT and CDR2 YYEEEE. The CDR3 DNA sequence: TGTGCCAGCAGCTTGGAGGCTACCGAGACTGAAGCTTTCTTT. Protein product: CASSLEATETEAFF.

V and J are TRBV7-8 and TRBJ1-2, with D tentatively TRBD1 (5 bases). The V end was cut by 2 bases, the J end by 3 bases, with 10 bases between. Germline values: CDR1 SGHVS, CDR2 FQNEAQ. The CDR3 is 14 residues long. The DNA of the CDR3 is TGTGCCAGCAGCTTAAAACAGGAACACTATGGCTACACCTTC. This encodes CASSLKQEHYGYTF.

The count of this clone is one. The chain uses TRBV7-2 and TRBJ2-1, with 15 nucleotides matching TRBD2. CDR1 and CDR2 (germline): SGHTA, FQGNSA. Losses at the gene ends were 5 bases for V and 9 bases for J; bases not matched to a gene: 11. The CDR3 has 17 amino acids. In nucleotides, the CDR3 is TGTGCCAGCAGCCCCTGGACTAGCGGGAGGGTAAGGGGTGAGCAGTTCTTC. Translated, it gives CASSPWTSGRVRGEQFF.

This chain connects TRBV6-2 or TRBV6-3 to TRBJ2-2; TRBD2 matches 7 bases. The CDR3 has 14 amino acids. Germline V lookup: CDR1 MNHEY, CDR2 SVGEGT. V lost 5 bases and J lost 1; bases outside the gene matches: 1. This chain's CDR3 is CASSRTRNTGELFF. CDR3 coding DNA: TGTGCCAGCAGTCGGACTAGGAACACCGGGGAGCTGTTTTTT.

J is TRBJ2-5 and V is TRBV6-5; D may be TRBD1 or TRBD2 (6 bases each). Germline V CDR1 and CDR2: MNHEY, SVGAGI. The CDR3 runs to 12 residues. V lost 7 bases, J lost 4 bases, and 10 bases lay in between. The CDR3 loop is CASKSGAETQYF. For the CDR3, the DNA is TGTGCCAGCAAGTCGGGGGCAGAGACCCAGTACTTC.

The rearrangement joins TRBV2 to TRBJ2-1; no reliable D call. Germline V gene data show CDR1 as SNHLY and CDR2 as FYNNEI. V dropped 3 bases and J dropped 7 bases, with 16 bases sitting between them. This CDR3 region has 15 residues. The CDR3 DNA is TGTGCCAGCAGTGATGGGCAGCTACTTCCAAATGAGCAGTTCTTC. This sequence encodes CASSDGQLLPNEQFF.

This chain connects TRBV19 to TRBJ1-4; 12 nucleotides match TRBD1. This CDR3 has 14 amino acids. The trim removed 7 bases at V and 7 bases at J, leaving 4 bases unmatched. Per germline, CDR1 LNHDA and CDR2 SQIVND (reference sequence). For the CDR3, the DNA is TGTGCCAGTACTCCGGGACAGGGGGCTGAAAAACTGTTTTTT. Residues: CASTPGQGAEKLFF.

V usage is TRBV12-5 and J usage is TRBJ2-5; the match to TRBD2 covers 11 bases. After removal of 5 bases from V and 5 bases from J, the junction contained 1 base not matched to a gene. Germline lookup yields CDR1 LGHNT and CDR2 FRNRAP. The CDR3 extends over 13 amino acids. CDR3 sequence reads: CASGTSGGETQYF. In nucleotides, the CDR3 is TGTGCTAGTGGTACTAGCGGGGGTGAGACCCAGTACTTC. Filled out from reference TRBV12-5 and TRBJ2-5, the complete variable domain reads DARVTQTPRHKVTEMGQEVTMRCQPILGHNTVFWYRQTMMQGLELLAYFRNRAPLDDSGMPKDRFSAEMPDATLATLKIQPSEPRDSAVYFCASGTSGGETQYFGPGTRLLVL.

This sequence joins TRBV7-2 and TRBJ2-1; no firm D call. The germline V gene has CDR1 SGHTA and CDR2 FQGNSA. V shed 3 bases and J shed 5 bases, with 14 bases lying between them. CDR3 length equals 15 residues. The CDR3 sequence is CASSLGLQPDNEQFF. The CDR3 DNA follows: TGTGCCAGCAGCTTGGGCCTACAACCGGACAATGAGCAGTTCTTC.

The chain employs TRBV5-1 and TRBJ1-2; 9 bases line up with TRBD1. CDR1 and CDR2 (germline): SGHRS, YFSETQ. J lost 8 bases, V lost 0 bases, and 2 bases had no gene match. The CDR3 has 13 amino acids. The CDR3: CASSLGTGVGYTF. The CDR3 DNA sequence: TGCGCCAGCAGCTTGGGGACAGGGGTCGGCTACACCTTC.